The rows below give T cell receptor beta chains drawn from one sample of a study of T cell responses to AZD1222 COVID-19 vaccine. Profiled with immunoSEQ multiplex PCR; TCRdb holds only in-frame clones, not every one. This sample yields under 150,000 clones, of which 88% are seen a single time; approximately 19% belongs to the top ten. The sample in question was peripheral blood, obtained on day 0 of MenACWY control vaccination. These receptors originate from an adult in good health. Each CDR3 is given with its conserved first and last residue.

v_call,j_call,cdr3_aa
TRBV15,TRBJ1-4,CATSSWGGPEKLFF
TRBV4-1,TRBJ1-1,CASSRTWGTEAFF
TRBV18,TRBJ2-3,CASSGTWSGTDTQYF
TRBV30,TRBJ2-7,CAWSVKAAHEQYF
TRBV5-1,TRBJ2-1,CASSRDQRVNEQFF
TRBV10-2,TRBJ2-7,CASSYPPRSYEQYF
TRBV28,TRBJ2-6,CASSRQLAGANVLTF
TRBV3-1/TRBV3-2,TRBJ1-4,CASSHRGTNEKLFF
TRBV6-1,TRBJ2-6,CASSEVSGANVLTF
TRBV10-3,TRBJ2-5,CAISDTEGKTQYF
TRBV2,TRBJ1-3,CASSEAYRQASGNTIYF
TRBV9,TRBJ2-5,CASSPWNRQETQYF
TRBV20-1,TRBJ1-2,CTPSTGYTF
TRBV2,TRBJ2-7,CASSPGQGAYEQYF
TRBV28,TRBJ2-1,CASSLGYTTSGRAWFF
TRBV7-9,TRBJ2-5,CASSSIKGAGETQYF
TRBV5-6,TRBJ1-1,CASSPMAGLNTEAFF
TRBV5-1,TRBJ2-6,CASSLGGTGANVLTF
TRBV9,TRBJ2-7,CASSVEGSGSYEQYF
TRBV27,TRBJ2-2,CASSLSGRELFF
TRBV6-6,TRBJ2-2,CATRSAGMRTGELFF
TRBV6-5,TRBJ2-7,CAQGGGRPYEQYF
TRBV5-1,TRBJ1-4,CASAIRHGGEKLFF
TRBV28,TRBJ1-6,CASSFTHTGGAPNSPLHF
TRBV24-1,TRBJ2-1,CATSDSEAHEQFF
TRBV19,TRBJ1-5,CASGSQQPQHF
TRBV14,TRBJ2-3,CASSFHRLAGGYETVTDTQYF
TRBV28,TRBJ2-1,CASSFGTEMNNEQFF
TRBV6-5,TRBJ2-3,CASAGLVTDTQYF
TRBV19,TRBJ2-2,CASSGTGLAGRGELFF
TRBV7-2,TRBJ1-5,CASSNSMSPQHF
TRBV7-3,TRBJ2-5,CASSLTSGIRETQYF
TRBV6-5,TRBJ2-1,CASSLEANRNEQFF
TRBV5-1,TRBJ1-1,CASSFMTGQLNTEAFF
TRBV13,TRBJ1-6,CASSSGQGGSPLHF
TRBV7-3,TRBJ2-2,CASSLLGGRGSTGELFF
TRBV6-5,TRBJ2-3,CASSPRTGRDTQYF
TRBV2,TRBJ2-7,CASSGRAPADEQYF
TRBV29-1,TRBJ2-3,CSVEEAVSTDTQYF
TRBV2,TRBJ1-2,CASKAGALEYGYTF
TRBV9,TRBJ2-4,CASSVDGGHTKNIQYF
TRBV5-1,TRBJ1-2,CASSLETGVLHGYTF
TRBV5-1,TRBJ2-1,CASSFAPVNEQFF
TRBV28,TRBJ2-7,CASSLGLAGEQYF
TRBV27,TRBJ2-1,CASSSLAGGGNEQFF
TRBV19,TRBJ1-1,CASSIGRGAPTEAFF
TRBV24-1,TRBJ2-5,CATSDLPLGGQETQYF
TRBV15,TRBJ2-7,CATSGERGRASYEQYF
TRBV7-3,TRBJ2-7,CASSLSASGDYEQYF
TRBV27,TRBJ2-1,CASSFTGVLHNEQFF
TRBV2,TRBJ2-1,CASSPGLAFSSYNEQFF
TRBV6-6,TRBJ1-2,CASSYGDRPNYGYTF
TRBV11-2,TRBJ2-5,CASRTGETQYF
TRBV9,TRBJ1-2,CASSGRTGYGYTF
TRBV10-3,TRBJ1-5,CAAGVQEDSNQPQHF
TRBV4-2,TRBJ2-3,CASSQSSWDTQYF
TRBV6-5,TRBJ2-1,CASSSGTSAYNEQFF
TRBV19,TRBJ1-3,CATDQGRISGNTIYF
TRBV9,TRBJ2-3,CASSVDGLAGYRDTQYF